Shown below are 30 T cell receptor beta chains from a single sample sequenced in a study of lymphopenia after photon versus proton radiotherapy. Here immunoSEQ multiplex PCR was the method, and the copy in TCRdb shows in-frame clones only, minus some. The sample carries 30,000 or so clones, 87% recorded once. The sequences come from peripheral blood, collected from a patient treated with proton-based radiotherapy. The receptors derive from a woman aged 60-70 years with cholangiocarcinoma. Some clones in this sample may be carry-over from other donors' samples.

This chain's CDR3 is CAKKGVLAGELFF. In nucleotides, the CDR3 is TGTGCCAAGAAGGGAGTCTTGGCCGGGGAGCTGTTTTTT. This sequence joins TRBV2 and TRBJ2-2; possibly TRBD2 for D (5 bases). Looked up from germline, CDR1 is SNHLY and CDR2 is FYNNEI. The V end was cut by 10 bases, the J end by 6 bases, with 15 bases between. The CDR3 spans 13 residues. Looking up the rest from reference TRBV2 and TRBJ2-2 gives the full variable domain: EPEVTQTPSHQVTQMGQEVILRCVPISNHLYFYWYRQILGQKVEFLVSFYNNEISEKSEIFDDQFSVERPDGSNFTLKIRSTKLEDSAMYFCAKKGVLAGELFFGEGSRLTVL.

The chain recombines TRBV14 with TRBJ2-5; D is unresolved. This CDR3 has 13 amino acids. V lost 2 bases to trimming and J lost 6 bases, with 10 bases between them. CDR1 SGHDN and CDR2 FVKESK come from the germline V gene. CDR3 residues: CASSQNLEQTQYF. The CDR3 nucleotides read TGTGCCAGCAGCCAAAATCTAGAACAGACCCAGTACTTC.

This sequence joins TRBV4-1 and TRBJ1-2, with TRBD1 as a possible D gene (5 bases). The CDR3 totals 17 residues. With 4 bases removed from V and 0 bases from J, the gap between germline ends came to 18 bases. The V gene's germline CDR1 is MGHRA and CDR2 YSYEKL. CDR3 sequence (DNA): TGCGCCAGCAGCCTTTTCGGAACAGGAGCCTCTAACTATGGCTACACCTTC. It is translated as CASSLFGTGASNYGYTF.

The genes are TRBV5-1 and TRBJ2-7; D perhaps matches TRBD2 (6 bases). V shed 3 bases and J shed 2 bases, with 18 bases lying between them. The V gene's germline CDR1 is SGHRS and CDR2 YFSETQ. The CDR3 has 16 residues. The CDR3 sequence is CASSWGLRDWTYEQYF. The CDR3 DNA sequence: TGCGCCAGCAGCTGGGGCCTTCGGGACTGGACCTACGAGCAGTACTTC. The full variable domain, in which reference TRBV5-1 and TRBJ2-7 provide the parts outside the CDR3, is KAGVTQTPRYLIKTRGQQVTLSCSPISGHRSVSWYQQTPGQGLQFLFEYFSETQRNKGNFPGRFSGRQFSNSRSEMNVSTLELGDSALYLCASSWGLRDWTYEQYFGPGTRLTVT.

The V gene is TRBV9, the J gene TRBJ1-2; D is undetermined. Germline CDR1 is SGDLS and CDR2 is YYNGEE. V lost 0 bases, J lost 6 bases, and 3 bases lay in between. The CDR3 runs to 11 residues. The DNA for the CDR3 is TGTGCCAGCAGCGTAGCCCATGGCTACACCTTC. Amino acid sequence: CASSVAHGYTF.

V and J are TRBV18 and TRBJ2-1; TRBD2 matches at 8 bases. The CDR3 sequence is 14 residues long. The germline gives CDR1 KGHSH, CDR2 LQKENI. Trimming at V came to 5 bases and at J to 7 bases, leaving 7 bases not matched to a gene. The CDR3 DNA is TGTGCCAGCTCATCGGGACTAGTAGGGAATGAGCAGTTCTTC. Protein: CASSSGLVGNEQFF.

This clone was found a few times. The genes are TRBV11-2 and TRBJ2-7, with unresolved D. The CDR3 extends over 13 amino acids. In germline, CDR1 is SGHAT, CDR2 FQNNGV. The V end was cut by 2 bases, the J end by 0 bases, with 5 bases between. The CDR3 DNA sequence: TGTGCCAGCAGCTTACAGACCTCCTACGAGCAGTACTTC. Encoded protein: CASSLQTSYEQYF.

The rearrangement links TRBV6-1 to TRBJ1-6, with D possibly being TRBD1 (6 bases). V lost 2 bases to trimming and J lost 7 bases, with 15 bases between them. This CDR3 has 16 amino acids. Germline-derived CDR1 and CDR2 are MNHNS and SASEGT. The CDR3 DNA follows: TGTGCCAGCAGTGAAAGGTCCAGGGGCCAAAATTCACCCCTCCACTTT. This encodes CASSERSRGQNSPLHF.

V is TRBV7-8 and J is TRBJ2-5; the D is unclear. Germline CDR1 SGHVS, CDR2 FQNEAQ. This CDR3 has 12 residues. V gave up 5 bases and J gave up 4 bases, with 8 bases separating them. CDR3 protein: CASSLRRETQYF. In DNA form, the CDR3 reads TGTGCCAGCAGCCTAAGAAGAGAGACCCAGTACTTC. Looking up the rest from reference TRBV7-8 and TRBJ2-5 gives the full variable domain: GAGVSQSPRYKVAKRGQDVALRCDPISGHVSLFWYQQALGQGPEFLTYFQNEAQLDKSGLPSDRFFAERPEGSVSTLKIQRTQQEDSAVYLCASSLRRETQYFGPGTRLLVL.

This rearrangement joins TRBV18 to TRBJ2-7; 8 bases match TRBD1. V shed 6 bases and J 3 bases; nucleotides not matched to a gene: 7. Germline CDR1 KGHSH, CDR2 LQKENI. This CDR3 comprises 14 residues. CDR3 loop: CASSALDRGYEQYF. In nucleotides, the CDR3 is TGTGCCAGCTCTGCCCTAGACAGGGGCTACGAGCAGTACTTC.

The rearrangement joins TRBV9 to TRBJ1-2; perhaps TRBD1 as D (5 bases). Trimming shortened V by 0 bases and J by 4 bases, and 19 bases separated the two germline ends. The germline V gene encodes CDR1 SGDLS and CDR2 YYNGEE. The length of the CDR3 is 17 residues. This CDR3 reads CASSVDALGRQGYGYTF. The CDR3 nucleotides are TGTGCCAGCAGCGTAGATGCTTTGGGCAGGCAGGGCTATGGCTACACCTTC. The full variable domain, with the rest looked up from reference TRBV9 and TRBJ1-2, is DSGVTQTPKHLITATGQRVTLRCSPRSGDLSVYWYQQSLDQGLQFLIQYYNGEERAKGNILERFSAQQFPDLHSELNLSSLELGDSALYFCASSVDALGRQGYGYTFGSGTRLTVV.

The chain uses TRBV11-3 and TRBJ2-5, with D possibly TRBD1 on 6 matching bases. V was clipped by 5 bases and J by 1 base, with 14 bases between them. The V gene's germline CDR1 is SGHNT and CDR2 YENEEA. This CDR3 has 15 residues. The CDR3 DNA is TGTGCCAGCAGCCTTCTGACAGGAACCCAAGAGACCCAGTACTTC. This codes for CASSLLTGTQETQYF. The full variable domain, with the rest looked up from reference TRBV11-3 and TRBJ2-5, is EAGVVQSPRYKIIEKKQPVAFWCNPISGHNTLYWYLQNLGQGPELLIRYENEEAVDDSQLPKDRFSAERLKGVDSTLKIQPAELGDSAVYLCASSLLTGTQETQYFGPGTRLLVL.

This clone was seen a single time. This chain links TRBV27 with TRBJ2-2, with 8 bases that match TRBD1. V shed 6 bases and J 1 base; nucleotides not matched to a gene: 4. Germline V gene lookup returns CDR1 MNHEY and CDR2 SMNVEV (reference sequence). CDR3 length: 15 residues. The CDR3 is CASRKGTGNTGELFF. The CDR3, as DNA: TGTGCCAGCAGAAAGGGGACAGGGAACACCGGGGAGCTGTTTTTT.

The V and J genes are TRBV5-1 and TRBJ2-1, with 13 bases lining up with TRBD2. The length of the CDR3 is 19 residues. The trim removed 4 bases at V and 7 bases at J, leaving 17 bases unmatched. CDR1 is SGHRS and CDR2 is YFSETQ in the germline V gene. CDR3 amino acids: CASSPTGDGTSGTGNEQFF. The CDR3 DNA reads TGCGCCAGCAGCCCGACAGGGGACGGGACTAGCGGGACTGGAAATGAGCAGTTCTTC.

In DNA, the CDR3 is TGTGCCAGCGAAGGCTCCACAGATACGCAGTATTTT. This translates into CASEGSTDTQYF. V is TRBV28 and J is TRBJ2-3; D call uncertain. The length of the CDR3 is 12 residues. Trimming left V 8 bases short and J 2 bases short, with 8 bases between. Per germline, CDR1 MDHEN and CDR2 SYDVKM. Variable domain in full (rest from reference TRBV28 and TRBJ2-3): DVKVTQSSRYLVKRTGEKVFLECVQDMDHENMFWYRQDPGLGLRLIYFSYDVKMKEKGDIPEGYSVSREKKERFSLILESASTNQTSMYLCASEGSTDTQYFGPGTRLTVL.

This clone was seen once. The chain is built from TRBV5-1 and TRBJ2-3; D might be TRBD1 (7 bases). Germline CDR1 reads SGHRS; CDR2 reads YFSETQ. The CDR3 spans 17 residues. V was pared by 3 bases and J by 0 bases, with 17 bases between. DNA of the CDR3: TGCGCCAGCAGCTGGGGGGACAGACCGCCTAGCACAGATACGCAGTATTTT. This encodes CASSWGDRPPSTDTQYF.

The CDR3 nucleotides read TGCGCCAGCAGCCCTCGACAGGGGTGGGCCTATGGCTACACCTTC. Amino acids: CASSPRQGWAYGYTF. The J gene is TRBJ1-2, the V gene TRBV5-1, with 8 bases identical to TRBD1. CDR3 size: 15 residues. Germline lookup yields CDR1 SGHRS and CDR2 YFSETQ. After removal of 4 bases from V and 4 bases from J, the junction contained 9 bases not matched to a gene. Full variable domain (rest looked up from reference TRBV5-1 and TRBJ1-2): KAGVTQTPRYLIKTRGQQVTLSCSPISGHRSVSWYQQTPGQGLQFLFEYFSETQRNKGNFPGRFSGRQFSNSRSEMNVSTLELGDSALYLCASSPRQGWAYGYTFGSGTRLTVV.

The chain uses TRBV19 and TRBJ1-2; 9 positions match TRBD1. The CDR3 has 12 amino acids. CDR1 is LNHDA and CDR2 is SQIVND in the germline V gene (reference sequence). After removal of 9 bases from V and 6 bases from J, the junction contained 5 bases not matched to a gene. The CDR3 sequence: CASTDRGHGYTF. CDR3 coding DNA: TGTGCCAGCACGGACAGGGGCCATGGCTACACCTTC.

This chain links TRBV6-4 with TRBJ2-2; TRBD1 might be the D (6 bases). V was pared by 2 bases and J by 3 bases, with 10 bases between. Per the germline V gene, CDR1 is MRHNA and CDR2 is SNTAGT. CDR3 length equals 15 residues. CDR3 loop: CASSDTGHYTGELFF. Here the CDR3 DNA reads TGTGCCAGCAGTGACACGGGACATTACACCGGGGAGCTGTTTTTT.

This clone has only one observation. The chain uses TRBV6-5 and TRBJ2-7; D remains ambiguous. CDR3 length equals 14 residues. Trimming shortened V by 0 bases and J by 2 bases, and 8 bases separated the two germline ends. Germline CDR1 MNHEY, CDR2 SVGAGI. This CDR3 is CASSYSPQTYEQYF. Here the CDR3 DNA reads TGTGCCAGCAGTTACTCGCCTCAAACCTACGAGCAGTACTTC.

This chain links TRBV5-1 with TRBJ1-2; no reliable D call. The V gene's germline CDR1 is SGHRS and CDR2 YFSETQ. V was pared by 2 bases and J by 4 bases, with 15 bases between. The CDR3 totals 15 residues. The CDR3: CASSLHPEGPYGYTF. The CDR3 nucleotides read TGCGCCAGCAGCTTACACCCCGAAGGCCCCTATGGCTACACCTTC.

The chain is built from TRBV18 and TRBJ1-5; D ambiguous. The V and J ends lost 2 bases and 3 bases respectively, with 11 bases between them. The CDR3 loop spans 15 amino acids. Germline assignment: CDR1 KGHSH and CDR2 LQKENI. The CDR3 region is CASSPSVRDNQPQHF. The DNA for the CDR3 is TGTGCCAGCTCACCAAGCGTCAGAGACAATCAGCCCCAGCATTTT.

The rearrangement links TRBV27 to TRBJ2-1; D possibly corresponds to TRBD2 (5 bases). CDR1 is MNHEY and CDR2 is SMNVEV in the germline V gene (reference sequence). This CDR3 contains 14 residues. V lost 5 bases, J lost 9 bases, and 17 bases lay in between. DNA for the CDR3: TGTGCCAGCAGTCCCCTGGGCCCGGCGGGTGAGCAGTTCTTC. As protein: CASSPLGPAGEQFF.

The chain employs TRBV7-3 and TRBJ1-3; 8 positions match TRBD1. The V gene's germline CDR1 is SGHTA and CDR2 FQGTGA. J gave up 2 bases and V 5 bases, and 2 bases lay outside the gene matches. The CDR3 extends over 14 amino acids. This CDR3 is CASSTTGAGNTIYF. CDR3 nucleotides: TGTGCCAGCAGCACGACAGGGGCTGGAAACACCATATATTTT.

This chain connects TRBV11-2 to TRBJ2-7, with TRBD1 as a possible D gene (6 bases). Trimming removed 1 base from V and 4 bases from J, with 8 bases in between. The CDR3 has 13 amino acids. CDR1 is SGHAT, CDR2 FQNNGV, per germline. The CDR3 bases are TGTGCCAGCAGCTTAGGACAGGAATACGAGCAGTACTTC. Protein sequence: CASSLGQEYEQYF. Full variable domain (missing parts from reference TRBV11-2 and TRBJ2-7): EAGVAQSPRYKIIEKRQSVAFWCNPISGHATLYWYQQILGQGPKLLIQFQNNGVVDDSQLPKDRFSAERLKGVDSTLKIQPAKLEDSAVYLCASSLGQEYEQYFGPGTRLTVT.

The gene calls are TRBV29-1 and TRBJ2-7; possibly TRBD1 or TRBD2 for D (5 bases each). There are 12 residues in the CDR3. The germline V gene has CDR1 SQVTM and CDR2 ANQGSEA. Trimming left V 4 bases short and J 3 bases short, with 10 bases between. In DNA, the CDR3 is TGCAGCGTTGGGGACGGTGTCTACGAGCAGTACTTC. Its protein product is CSVGDGVYEQYF.

The count of this clone is one. The chain recombines TRBV19 with TRBJ1-2; D may be TRBD1 (6 bases). CDR3 length equals 14 residues. The V gene's germline CDR1 is LNHDA and CDR2 SQIVND (reference sequence). V lost 9 bases to trimming and J lost 0 bases, with 14 bases between them. CDR3: CASTHRASNYGYTF. DNA for the CDR3: TGTGCCAGCACTCACAGGGCTTCTAACTATGGCTACACCTTC.

This chain joins TRBV29-1 and TRBJ1-4; D not certain. This CDR3 is built from 12 residues. The V end lost 5 bases, the J end lost 8 bases, and 12 bases lay between the germline ends. Germline V gene sequence: CDR1 SQVTM, CDR2 ANQGSEA. Written as DNA, the CDR3 is TGCAGCGTTAGCTGGACGGGAGAAAAACTGTTTTTT. Protein product: CSVSWTGEKLFF.

The genes are TRBV4-1 and TRBJ1-6; D is perhaps TRBD1 (6 bases). Trimming removed 1 base from V and 8 bases from J, with 21 bases in between. This CDR3 spans 18 amino acids. Germline CDR1 is MGHRA and CDR2 is YSYEKL. The CDR3 region is CASSQANILQGIDSPLHF. In DNA form, the CDR3 reads TGCGCCAGCAGCCAAGCGAACATTCTACAGGGAATTGATTCACCCCTCCACTTT.

The CDR3 protein is CASSWTSRREQFF. The CDR3 DNA sequence: TGTGCCAGCAGCTGGACTTCGAGGAGGGAGCAGTTCTTC. The chain employs TRBV7-9 and TRBJ2-1; TRBD2 might be the D (5 bases). The CDR3 has 13 residues. Germline assignment: CDR1 SEHNR and CDR2 FQNEAQ (reference sequence). The V gene lost 4 bases and the J gene lost 10 bases, with 14 bases spanning the gap.